This TCR beta chain was sequenced in a study of human T cells and chemical hapten exposure. Study-level findings and limits: Donors, who had alopecia, may show an immune response that differs from healthy people's.

Germline-derived CDR1 and CDR2 are SSHAT and FNYEAQ (reference sequence). The CDR3 extends over 14 amino acids. TCRdb re-analysed the RACE reads in MiXCR, keeping a single row per CDR3 protein. The sample yields around 110,000 distinct CDR3 sequences, about an eighth seen once. Time point noted: patch test 1, 2 weeks after DPC sensitization. The treatment is: therapeutic diphenylcyclopropenone sensitization with weekly scalp DPC. Patients had alopecia, were aged 18 to 70, and were not pregnant. The table lists this clonotype with many counts. Its antigen is unknown. The germline gene is not matched at one end of the junction; a read error may be the cause.

The origin of this receptor is a woman aged 45-59 years with alopecia areata. Some clones in this sample may be carry-over from other donors' samples. The specimen was whole blood, collected in connection with sensitization to the hapten diphenylcyclopropenone (DPC). The chain is built from TRBV7-7 and TRBJ2-1; TRBD1 matches at 7 bases. The CDR3 is CASSLRDRANEQFF. For the CDR3, the DNA is TGTGCTAGCAGCTTAAGAGACAGGGCCAATGAGCAGTTCTTC. The full variable domain, rest sourced from reference TRBV7-7 and TRBJ2-1, is GAGVSQSPRYKVTKRGQDVTLRCDPISSHATLYWYQQALGQGPEFLTYFNYEAQPDKSGLPSDRFSAERPEGSISTLTIQRTEQRDSAMYRCASSLRDRANEQFFGPGTRLTVL.